Shown below are 29 T cell receptor beta chains from a single sample sequenced in a study of CD8 T cells in ankylosing spondylitis. TCRdb itself ran the 5' RACE reads through MiXCR, one entry per CDR3 protein. This sample carries 220,000 or so distinct CDR3 sequences, roughly 10% of them seen once, and the ten largest clones take roughly a fifth. The sequenced material came from blood, either unsorted or a sorted T cell fraction (not recorded which). The receptors shown here come from a male donor with ankylosing spondylitis or in good health (not recorded which).

This clonotype was seen more than once but under ten times. This chain joins TRBV5-1 and TRBJ2-1; 9 nucleotides line up with TRBD2. CDR1 SGHRS and CDR2 YFSETQ come from the germline V gene. Trimming cost V 6 bases and J 6 bases; bases outside gene matches: 7. The CDR3 contains 14 residues. CDR3 coding DNA: TGCGCCAGCACCCGAGGCGGGGGGGCCAATGAGCAGTTCTTC. Translating gives CASTRGGGANEQFF. Together with reference TRBV5-1 and TRBJ2-1, the CDR3 gives the full variable domain: KAGVTQTPRYLIKTRGQQVTLSCSPISGHRSVSWYQQTPGQGLQFLFEYFSETQRNKGNFPGRFSGRQFSNSRSEMNVSTLELGDSALYLCASTRGGGANEQFFGPGTRLTVL.

This clonotype was counted many times. The chain combines TRBV24-1 with TRBJ2-1, with 12 bases aligning to TRBD2. V lost 1 base and J lost 0; bases outside the gene matches: 6. Germline V gene data show CDR1 as KGHDR and CDR2 as SFDVKD. The CDR3 has 19 residues. CDR3 sequence reads: CATSDLASGGANSYNEQFF. The DNA for the CDR3 is TGTGCCACCAGTGATTTAGCTAGCGGGGGGGCTAACTCCTACAATGAGCAGTTCTTC.

The table lists this clonotype with many counts. V gene TRBV5-1 combines with J gene TRBJ2-2, with 7 bases matching TRBD1. V trimming: 2 bases; J trimming: 7 bases; junction bases outside the gene matches: 5. Germline V gives CDR1 SGHRS, CDR2 YFSETQ. The CDR3 is made up of 14 amino acids. CDR3 nucleotide sequence: TGCGCCAGCAGCTTAAGACAGGGTAGCGGGGAGCTGTTTTTT. Protein: CASSLRQGSGELFF.

This clonotype has just a few counts. The chain joins TRBV5-1 to TRBJ2-1, with D maybe TRBD2 (6 bases). This CDR3 has 15 residues. V was pared by 1 base and J by 9 bases, with 17 bases between. The germline V gene encodes CDR1 SGHRS and CDR2 YFSETQ. CDR3 amino acids: CASSLNAGPTGEQFF. CDR3 DNA: TGCGCCAGCAGCTTGAATGCGGGGCCAACGGGTGAGCAGTTCTTC.

The sample holds a few counts of this clonotype. The chain employs TRBV20-1 and TRBJ2-7, with D possibly TRBD2 on 5 matching bases. Trimming removed 2 bases from V and 6 bases from J, with 20 bases in between. Germline V gives CDR1 DFQATT, CDR2 SNEGSKA (reference sequence). The CDR3 runs 15 residues. The CDR3: CSARSRTGIAGEQYF. The CDR3 DNA follows: TGCAGTGCTAGAAGTCGTACCGGCATCGCGGGCGAGCAGTACTTC.

This clonotype was picked up a small number of times. J is TRBJ2-5 and V is TRBV12-3 or TRBV12-4; weak D call: TRBD1 (5 bases). CDR3 length: 14 residues. Trimming cost V 3 bases and J 5 bases, with 13 bases left between them. In DNA, the CDR3 is TGTGCCAGCAGTTTGACTCTTAAGGGGGAGACCCAGTACTTC. Its translation: CASSLTLKGETQYF.

This clonotype came up a few times. The chain is built from TRBV5-1 and TRBJ2-1; weak D call: TRBD1 (5 bases). The germline gives CDR1 SGHRS, CDR2 YFSETQ. V gave up 0 bases and J gave up 8 bases, with 18 bases separating them. This CDR3 is 16 amino acids long. CDR3 nucleotides: TGCGCCAGCAGCTTGGAGCCGGGTTCGCTGGGGCATGAGCAGTTCTTC. Translation gives CASSLEPGSLGHEQFF.

The chain has TRBV3-1 and TRBJ2-5; the match to TRBD2 covers 12 bases. V trimming: 8 bases; J trimming: 2 bases; junction bases outside the gene matches: 6. Germline loops: CDR1 LGHDT, CDR2 YNNKEL (reference sequence). The CDR3 sequence is 15 residues long. In DNA form, the CDR3 reads TGTGCCAGCTTCCTAGCGGGGGGGCCTCAAGAGACCCAGTACTTC. Residues: CASFLAGGPQETQYF.

CDR3 coding DNA: TGTGCCAGTAGTATTTCGGCGGGGGGCGCCGAGACCCAGTACTTC. Its translation: CASSISAGGAETQYF. This sequence joins TRBV19 and TRBJ2-5, with 8 bases fitting TRBD2. Germline V CDR1 and CDR2: LNHDA, SQIVND (reference sequence). After removal of 3 bases from V and 5 bases from J, the junction contained 8 bases not matched to a gene. This CDR3 has 15 residues.

This clonotype was recorded a few times. V is TRBV6-1 and J is TRBJ1-4, with 7 bases identical to TRBD1. There are 15 residues in the CDR3. V lost 4 bases to trimming and J lost 3 bases; unmatched junction nucleotides: 5. Per germline, CDR1 MNHNS and CDR2 SASEGT. CDR3 sequence (DNA): TGTGCCAGCAGTGGCGGGACAGATCCTAATGAAAAACTGTTTTTT. Amino acids: CASSGGTDPNEKLFF.

This clonotype has a count of ten or more. The V gene is TRBV11-2, the J gene TRBJ2-7; D may be TRBD1 (5 bases). CDR3 length: 15 amino acids. V lost 0 bases and J 3 bases, leaving 12 bases between the germline ends. CDR1 and CDR2 from the germline V gene are SGHAT and FQNNGV. Here the CDR3 reads CASSLEGRQGYEQYF. The CDR3 DNA reads TGTGCCAGCAGCTTAGAGGGTCGTCAGGGCTACGAGCAGTACTTC. Using reference TRBV11-2 and TRBJ2-7 for the parts outside the CDR3, the full variable domain is EAGVAQSPRYKIIEKRQSVAFWCNPISGHATLYWYQQILGQGPKLLIQFQNNGVVDDSQLPKDRFSAERLKGVDSTLKIQPAKLEDSAVYLCASSLEGRQGYEQYFGPGTRLTVT.

The J gene is TRBJ2-1, the V gene TRBV5-6; D unclear. CDR1 is SGHDT and CDR2 is YYEEEE in the germline V gene. V shed 5 bases and J shed 10 bases, with 13 bases lying between them. The CDR3 is 12 residues long. CDR3 DNA sequence: TGTGCCAGCAGTCCCCGGGTCGGCGAGCAGTTCTTC. Its translation: CASSPRVGEQFF.

This clonotype has only a few counts. V gene TRBV20-1 combines with J gene TRBJ2-2; 8 positions agree with TRBD1. CDR1 and CDR2 (germline): DFQATT, SNEGSKA (reference sequence). V dropped 0 bases and J dropped 4; count of bases not matched to a gene: 13. The CDR3 contains 18 residues. This chain's CDR3 is CSARDAGGAERATGELFF. As DNA, the CDR3 is TGCAGTGCTAGAGATGCAGGGGGCGCAGAGCGGGCCACCGGGGAGCTGTTTTTT.

This rearrangement joins TRBV5-5 to TRBJ2-7; D remains ambiguous. Trimming stripped 0 bases from V and 1 base from J, with 11 bases between. The CDR3 sequence is 15 residues long. Germline V gives CDR1 SGHKS, CDR2 YYEKEE (reference sequence). The CDR3 bases are TGTGCCAGCAGCTTGGCAGCCAACATGTCCTACGAGCAGTACTTC. Amino acid sequence: CASSLAANMSYEQYF.

This clonotype has a count of ten or more. The chain combines TRBV3-1 with TRBJ2-4; 10 bases are shared with TRBD2. Trimming removed 0 bases from V and 4 bases from J; junction bases left unmatched: 3. This CDR3 is built from 16 residues. Germline V CDR1 and CDR2: LGHDT, YNNKEL (reference sequence). CDR3 sequence: CASSQDVSGGKNIQYF. As DNA, the CDR3 is TGTGCCAGCAGCCAAGATGTTAGCGGGGGGAAAAACATTCAGTACTTC.

This clonotype showed up just a few times. The rearrangement uses TRBV7-2 and TRBJ2-5; 10 bases align to TRBD1. There are 13 residues in the CDR3. The J segment lost 4 bases and the V segment lost 6 bases, leaving 2 bases of the junction unmatched. Germline assignment: CDR1 SGHTA and CDR2 FQGNSA. The CDR3 region is CASRTGGGETQYF. The CDR3 coding sequence is TGTGCCAGCAGGACAGGGGGCGGAGAGACCCAGTACTTC. Full variable domain (remainder filled in from reference TRBV7-2 and TRBJ2-5): GAGVSQSPSNKVTEKGKDVELRCDPISGHTALYWYRQSLGQGLEFLIYFQGNSAPDKSGLPSDRFSAERTGGSVSTLTIQRTQQEDSAVYLCASRTGGGETQYFGPGTRLLVL.

This clonotype was detected ten times or more. The genes are TRBV27 and TRBJ2-7; possible D gene TRBD2, 5 bases. Trimming left V 5 bases short and J 3 bases short, with 14 bases between. The length of the CDR3 is 14 residues. Per the germline V gene, CDR1 is MNHEY and CDR2 is SMNVEV (reference sequence). This CDR3 is CASSLRSRDYEQYF. CDR3 DNA: TGTGCCAGCAGTCTCCGCAGTCGGGACTACGAGCAGTACTTC.

This clonotype has just a few counts. The V and J genes are TRBV20-1 and TRBJ2-1; D is uncertain. V was pared by 3 bases and J by 6 bases, with 6 bases between. Germline CDR1 and CDR2: DFQATT and SNEGSKA (reference sequence). This CDR3 region has 11 residues. CDR3 sequence reads: CSASPSNEQFF. CDR3 DNA: TGCAGTGCTAGCCCTAGCAATGAGCAGTTCTTC.

Remarks on this clonotype: A junction boundary mismatches the germline segment, possibly from a read error. V is TRBV2 and J is TRBJ2-4; the D gene could be TRBD1 or TRBD2 (5 bases each). CDR3 size: 16 residues. The germline V gene has CDR1 SNHLY and CDR2 FYNNEI. The CDR3 bases are TGTGCCAGCAGTGGGGGACGCCCCATCGCCAAAAACATTCAGTGCTTC. It codes for CASSGGRPIAKNIQCF.

This clonotype was observed a handful of times. In DNA form, the CDR3 reads TGCAGTGTCATCGACCTACGGGGGCCTCAAGAGACCCAGTACTTC. This encodes CSVIDLRGPQETQYF. The chain combines TRBV20-1 with TRBJ2-5; D is perhaps TRBD1 or TRBD2 (6 bases each). Germline V lookup: CDR1 DFQATT, CDR2 SNEGSKA (reference sequence). This CDR3 spans 15 amino acids. V was pared by 7 bases and J by 2 bases, with 20 bases between.

Ten or more counts support this clonotype. The V and J genes are TRBV5-1 and TRBJ1-1; 7 bases align to TRBD1. From germline, CDR1 is SGHRS and CDR2 YFSETQ. With 2 bases clipped from V and 8 bases from J, the junction kept 6 bases outside the gene matches. This CDR3 has 13 residues. For the CDR3, the DNA is TGCGCCAGCAGCTTAGGACAGGCGGTCGAAGCTTTCTTT. It encodes CASSLGQAVEAFF.

This clonotype was counted ten times or more. The rearrangement uses TRBV5-1 and TRBJ1-1; D ambiguous. The V and J ends lost 2 bases and 1 base respectively, with 9 bases between them. CDR3 length: 14 amino acids. The germline V gene encodes CDR1 SGHRS and CDR2 YFSETQ. CDR3 nucleotide sequence: TGCGCCAGCAGCTTTAGCGACCGGAACACTGAAGCTTTCTTT. As protein: CASSFSDRNTEAFF. The entire variable domain, with the rest obtained from reference TRBV5-1 and TRBJ1-1, is as follows: KAGVTQTPRYLIKTRGQQVTLSCSPISGHRSVSWYQQTPGQGLQFLFEYFSETQRNKGNFPGRFSGRQFSNSRSEMNVSTLELGDSALYLCASSFSDRNTEAFFGQGTRLTVV.

J is TRBJ2-5 and V is TRBV7-2; D uncertain. The germline CDR1 and CDR2 sequences are SGHTA and FQGNSA. Trimming stripped 1 base from V and 5 bases from J, with 11 bases between. This CDR3 contains 14 residues. CDR3 DNA: TGTGCCAGCAGCTTAGAGGTGGGGATGGAGACCCAGTACTTC. This translates into CASSLEVGMETQYF.

This clonotype was seen ten or more times. V gene TRBV11-2 combines with J gene TRBJ1-2; no firm D call. CDR1 is SGHAT, CDR2 FQNNGV, per germline. The CDR3 is 13 residues long. V was pared by 0 bases and J by 4 bases, with 6 bases between. The CDR3 DNA is TGTGCCAGCAGCTTAGAAATAGGCTATGGCTACACCTTC. This translates into CASSLEIGYGYTF.

CDR3 sequence reads: CATSNNLQETQYF. The DNA of the CDR3 is TGTGCCACCAGCAACAACCTACAAGAGACCCAGTACTTC. The chain employs TRBV15 and TRBJ2-5; D is undetermined. Germline V CDR1 and CDR2: LNHNV, YYDKDF (reference sequence). The CDR3 sequence is 13 residues long. V shed 4 bases and J shed 2 bases, with 8 bases lying between them.

The table lists this clonotype with many counts. The rearrangement links TRBV5-1 to TRBJ2-7; 8 nucleotides line up with TRBD2. The CDR3 spans 14 residues. In germline, CDR1 is SGHRS, CDR2 YFSETQ. Losses at the gene ends were 2 bases for V and 5 bases for J; bases not matched to a gene: 6. The DNA of the CDR3 is TGCGCCAGCAGCTTTTTAGCGGGGCGAGACGAGCAGTACTTC. Residues: CASSFLAGRDEQYF.

This clonotype came up many times. This chain joins TRBV14 and TRBJ2-1; D call uncertain. The CDR3 totals 16 residues. Trimming pared 0 bases from V and 4 bases from J, leaving 13 bases between. Looked up from germline, CDR1 is SGHDN and CDR2 is FVKESK. In nucleotides, the CDR3 is TGTGCCAGCAGCCAAGATCGTAACGGGTTTTACAATGAGCAGTTCTTC. It specifies CASSQDRNGFYNEQFF.

In its sample, this clonotype was seen many times. The chain joins TRBV6-1 to TRBJ1-2, with 8 nucleotides matching TRBD1. There are 16 residues in the CDR3. The germline CDR1 and CDR2 sequences are MNHNS and SASEGT. V gave up 2 bases and J gave up 4 bases; unmatched junction bases: 9. DNA for the CDR3: TGTGCCAGCAGTGAATCGGGAGGACAGGGAGGCTATGGCTACACCTTC. It translates to CASSESGGQGGYGYTF.

This clonotype was observed many times. J is TRBJ2-2 and V is TRBV7-2; D not resolved. Per germline, CDR1 SGHTA and CDR2 FQGNSA. V lost 4 bases to trimming and J lost 6 bases, with 9 bases between them. CDR3 length equals 13 residues. The CDR3 DNA follows: TGTGCCAGCAGCTCCTCGTGGGCCGGGGAGCTGTTTTTT. Protein product: CASSSSWAGELFF.